Detailed here is one T cell receptor (beta chain). Its antigen is still unknown. This entry belongs to a study of post-analysis software for immune sequencing data. The CDR3 sequence is 15 residues long. With 6 bases clipped from V and 8 bases from J, the junction kept 9 bases outside the gene matches. cDNA libraries for TCR beta contained unique molecular identifiers. TCRdb used MiXCR to reprocess the PCR reads, holding one entry per CDR3 protein. Of 350,000 to 500,000 distinct CDR3 sequences in the sample, 30% to 45% were seen once. General study findings and limits: Roughly five TRBV segments appeared more often in patients than in controls, and TRBV5-6, TRBV5-1 and TRBV20-1 were among these.

Input material: blood. This rearrangement joins TRBV12-3 or TRBV12-4 to TRBJ1-6; 8 nucleotides align to TRBD1. This TCR was recovered from a girl aged 2-10 years with multiple sclerosis. CDR3 region: CASRDRVRYDSPLHF. In nucleotides, the CDR3 is TGTGCCAGCAGGGACAGGGTTCGGTACGATTCACCCCTCCACTTT.